These T cell receptor beta chains were read from a single sample in a study of CD8 T cells in ankylosing spondylitis. TCRdb re-called the 5' RACE reads through MiXCR, storing one row per CDR3 protein. The table has 30,000 to 45,000 distinct CDR3 sequences, approximately 3% seen once. Sequenced material: blood, either unsorted or a sorted T cell fraction (not recorded which). The receptors come from a male donor with ankylosing spondylitis or in good health (not recorded which). The CDR3 runs from the conserved cysteine through the conserved F or W. D genes are given only for firm matches. Size values are once, few and many counts, or a class for expanded clones, and some rows have none.

j_call | v_call | d_call | clone_size | cdr3_aa | cdr3_nt
TRBJ2-5 | TRBV9 | TRBD2 | many | CASSPGTSGPGRETQYF | TGTGCCAGCAGTCCCGGGACTAGCGGGCCCGGGCGTGAGACCCAGTACTTC
TRBJ2-5 | TRBV9 | NA | many | CASSVSVQETQYF | TGTGCCAGCAGCGTTAGCGTACAAGAGACCCAGTACTTC
TRBJ2-3 | TRBV9 | TRBD1 | many | CASSRQGGGTDTQYF | TGTGCCAGCAGTAGACAGGGGGGAGGCACAGATACGCAGTATTTT
TRBJ2-3 | TRBV9 | TRBD2 | many | CASSTRTSGGLSTDTQYF | TGTGCCAGCAGCACCCGGACTAGCGGGGGCCTGAGCACAGATACGCAGTATTTT
TRBJ1-2 | TRBV9 | NA | many | CASSVQERGPGGYTF | TGTGCCAGCAGCGTCCAAGAGAGGGGCCCTGGCGGCTACACCTTC
TRBJ2-2 | TRBV9 | NA | many | CASSVGHGVEELFF | TGTGCCAGCAGCGTAGGTCATGGGGTGGAGGAGCTGTTTTTT
TRBJ1-4 | TRBV9 | NA | many | CASSVGPGSRDEKLFF | TGTGCCAGCAGCGTTGGACCAGGGTCCCGGGATGAAAAACTGTTTTTT
TRBJ2-1 | TRBV9 | TRBD2 | many | CASSLRGASGRDEQFF | TGTGCCAGCAGCCTAAGAGGGGCTAGCGGGAGGGATGAGCAGTTCTTC
TRBJ2-3 | TRBV9 | TRBD1 | many | CASSEGEGQGADTQYF | TGTGCCAGCAGCGAGGGGGAGGGACAGGGCGCAGATACGCAGTATTTT
TRBJ2-3 | TRBV9 | TRBD2 | many | CASSVGASGGPSTDTQYF | TGTGCCAGCAGCGTAGGGGCTAGCGGGGGACCTAGCACAGATACGCAGTATTTT
TRBJ2-1 | TRBV9 | NA | many | CASSAEGALVVPYNEQFF | TGTGCCAGCAGCGCCGAAGGGGCGTTGGTAGTCCCCTACAATGAGCAGTTCTTC
TRBJ2-1 | TRBV9 | NA | many | CASSVSPVAFNNEQFF | TGTGCCAGCAGCGTATCCCCCGTAGCCTTTAACAATGAGCAGTTCTTC
TRBJ2-3 | TRBV9 | NA | NA | CASSVVGDSDTQYF | TGTGCCAGCAGCGTAGTGGGGGACTCAGATACGCAGTATTTT
TRBJ2-1 | TRBV9 | NA | many | CASSVGGTPLGNEQFF | TGTGCCAGCAGCGTAGGTGGGACTCCCTTAGGGAATGAGCAGTTCTTC
TRBJ2-2 | TRBV9 | TRBD2 | many | CASSFSGRINTGELFF | TGTGCCAGCAGCTTTAGCGGGAGGATCAACACCGGGGAGCTGTTTTTT
TRBJ1-4 | TRBV24-1 | TRBD1 | medium-sized | CATSDLRDRKALATNEKLFF | TGTGCCACCAGTGATTTGCGGGACAGGAAGGCTCTTGCAACTAATGAAAAACTGTTTTTT
TRBJ1-1 | TRBV9 | NA | many | CASSVGQGHTEAFF | TGTGCCAGCAGCGTAGGGCAGGGTCACACTGAAGCTTTCTTT
TRBJ1-1 | TRBV9 | TRBD1 | many | CASSASGTANTEAFF | TGTGCCAGCAGCGCATCCGGGACAGCGAACACTGAAGCTTTCTTT
TRBJ1-4 | TRBV12-2 | NA | few | CASRLTQRVMKNCFF | NA
TRBJ2-5 | TRBV9 | TRBD2 | many | CASSVAGGEPGETQYF | TGTGCCAGCAGCGTAGCGGGGGGGGAACCCGGGGAGACCCAGTACTTC
TRBJ1-2 | TRBV9 | NA | many | CASSVEGGNGYTF | TGTGCCAGCAGCGTAGAAGGGGGAAATGGCTACACCTTC
TRBJ2-1 | TRBV9 | NA | many | CASSVASVLNNEQFF | TGTGCCAGCAGCGTAGCTAGCGTGTTAAACAATGAGCAGTTCTTC
TRBJ1-6 | TRBV9 | NA | many | CASSVGVTDNSPLHF | TGTGCCAGCAGCGTAGGGGTGACGGATAATTCACCCCTCCACTTT
TRBJ2-6 | TRBV9 | NA | NA | CASSVEAYGANVLTF | TGTGCCAGCAGCGTAGAGGCCTATGGGGCCAACGTCCTGACTTTC
TRBJ2-3 | TRBV9 | TRBD2 | many | CASSEGTSGRTQYF | TGTGCCAGCAGCGAGGGGACTAGCGGGCGTACGCAGTATTTT
TRBJ1-1 | TRBV9 | NA | NA | CASSVEDNTEAFF | TGTGCCAGCAGCGTAGAAGACAACACTGAAGCTTTCTTT
TRBJ2-3 | TRBV9 | NA | many | CASSLRWGRTDTQYF | TGTGCCAGCAGCCTCCGGTGGGGGCGCACAGATACGCAGTATTTT
TRBJ2-3 | TRBV9 | NA | many | CASSVVPAADTQYF | TGTGCCAGCAGCGTAGTTCCCGCCGCAGATACGCAGTATTTT
TRBJ2-3 | TRBV9 | NA | many | CASSVARAQAGDTQYF | TGTGCCAGCAGCGTAGCAAGGGCACAGGCTGGGGATACGCAGTATTTT
TRBJ2-3 | TRBV9 | NA | many | CASSWGQREGDTQYF | TGTGCCAGCAGCTGGGGACAGCGGGAAGGAGATACGCAGTATTTT
TRBJ1-3 | TRBV9 | NA | many | CASGRDSGNTIYF | TGTGCCAGCGGTAGGGACTCTGGAAACACCATATATTTT
TRBJ2-2 | TRBV9 | NA | many | CASSVVPGATGELFF | TGTGCCAGCAGCGTAGTTCCCGGGGCCACCGGGGAGCTGTTTTTT
TRBJ2-3 | TRBV9 | NA | many | CASSVTPTQDTQYF | TGTGCCAGCAGCGTAACCCCCACGCAAGATACGCAGTATTTT
TRBJ1-6 | TRBV9 | NA | NA | CASSVASLNSPLHF | TGTGCCAGCAGCGTAGCCAGCCTAAATTCACCCCTCCACTTT
TRBJ2-3 | TRBV9 | TRBD1 | many | CASSVDLAGQGGTDTQYF | TGTGCCAGCAGCGTAGATCTCGCTGGACAGGGCGGCACAGATACGCAGTATTTT
TRBJ2-1 | TRBV9 | NA | many | CASSVGQAATYNEQFF | TGTGCCAGCAGCGTAGGGCAAGCGGCGACCTACAATGAGCAGTTCTTC
TRBJ1-5 | TRBV9 | NA | many | CASSVGGRGNQPQHF | TGTGCCAGCAGCGTAGGGGGCAGGGGCAATCAGCCCCAGCATTTT
TRBJ2-2 | TRBV9 | TRBD2 | many | CASSLSLAGAANTGELFF | TGTGCCAGCAGCCTCAGCTTAGCGGGGGCCGCGAACACCGGGGAGCTGTTTTTT
TRBJ2-2 | TRBV9 | TRBD2 | many | CASSGRGGTTGELFF | TGTGCCAGCAGCGGACGGGGGGGCACCACCGGGGAGCTGTTTTTT
TRBJ2-4 | TRBV9 | TRBD2 | many | CASSVVAGGPGNIQYF | TGTGCCAGCAGCGTAGTAGCGGGAGGACCGGGAAACATTCAGTACTTC
TRBJ2-5 | TRBV9 | NA | many | CASSVAATGGVTQYF | TGTGCCAGCAGCGTAGCCGCGACAGGAGGGGTGACCCAGTACTTC
TRBJ2-6 | TRBV9 | TRBD1 | many | CASSPDRVVPGANVLTF | TGTGCCAGCAGCCCCGACAGGGTCGTTCCTGGGGCCAACGTCCTGACTTTC
TRBJ2-1 | TRBV9 | TRBD2 | few | CASSLGTSLSEQFF | TGTGCCAGCAGCTTAGGGACTAGTCTGAGTGAGCAGTTCTTC
TRBJ2-3 | TRBV9 | TRBD2 | NA | CASSARPSGGSTDTQYF | TGTGCCAGCAGCGCCCGTCCTAGCGGGGGTAGCACAGATACGCAGTATTTT
TRBJ2-1 | TRBV9 | NA | many | CASQEGPSYNEQFF | TGTGCCAGTCAAGAGGGCCCTTCCTACAATGAGCAGTTCTTC
TRBJ2-3 | TRBV9 | TRBD2 | many | CASSVDTSVSTDTQYF | TGTGCCAGCAGCGTAGACACTAGCGTCAGCACAGATACGCAGTATTTT
TRBJ1-6 | TRBV9 | NA | many | CASSVGSQDVGSYNSPLHF | TGTGCCAGCAGCGTAGGTTCTCAGGATGTTGGATCTTATAATTCACCCCTCCACTTT
TRBJ2-1 | TRBV9 | TRBD1 | many | CASSNRDRGEFF | TGTGCCAGCAGCAACCGGGACAGGGGAGAGTTCTTC
TRBJ1-6 | TRBV9 | NA | NA | CASSVGDGLSSYNSPLHF | TGTGCCAGCAGCGTAGGGGACGGCCTCAGCTCCTATAATTCACCCCTCCACTTT
TRBJ2-3 | TRBV9 | TRBD1 | many | CASSAPSGDRASTDTQYF | TGTGCCAGCAGCGCCCCCTCCGGAGACAGGGCGTCCACAGATACGCAGTATTTT
TRBJ1-2 | TRBV9 | NA | many | CASSVSGNSNYGYTF | TGTGCCAGCAGCGTGTCCGGGAATTCTAACTATGGCTACACCTTC
TRBJ2-3 | TRBV9 | TRBD2 | many | CASSPPPGLAADTQYF | TGTGCCAGCAGCCCCCCCCCGGGACTAGCAGCAGATACGCAGTATTTT
TRBJ2-5 | TRBV9 | TRBD1 | NA | CASSAGQTQETQYF | TGTGCCAGCAGCGCGGGACAGACTCAAGAGACCCAGTACTTC
TRBJ2-1 | TRBV9 | NA | many | CASSVGVNEQFF | TGTGCCAGCAGCGTAGGGGTAAATGAGCAGTTCTTC
TRBJ2-3 | TRBV9 | TRBD2 | many | CASSETSGGHNTQYF | TGTGCCAGCAGCGAGACTAGCGGGGGGCATAATACGCAGTATTTT
TRBJ2-5 | TRBV9 | NA | NA | CASSLRTGGGETQYF | TGTGCCAGCAGCCTCCGAACAGGGGGAGGGGAGACCCAGTACTTC
TRBJ2-5 | TRBV9 | NA | many | CASSVLPDRPEETQYF | TGTGCCAGCAGCGTATTGCCCGACAGGCCGGAAGAGACCCAGTACTTC